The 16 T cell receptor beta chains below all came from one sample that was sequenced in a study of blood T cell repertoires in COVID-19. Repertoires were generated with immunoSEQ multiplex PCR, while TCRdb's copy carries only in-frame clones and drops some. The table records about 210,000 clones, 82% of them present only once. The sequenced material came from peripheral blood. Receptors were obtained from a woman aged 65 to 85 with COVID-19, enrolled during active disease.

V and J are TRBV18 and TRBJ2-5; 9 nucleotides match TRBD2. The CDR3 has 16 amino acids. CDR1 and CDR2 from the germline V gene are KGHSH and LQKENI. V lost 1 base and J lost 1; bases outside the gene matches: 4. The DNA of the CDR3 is TGTGCCAGCTCACCACTCCTAGCGGGAATCCAAGAGACCCAGTACTTC. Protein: CASSPLLAGIQETQYF.

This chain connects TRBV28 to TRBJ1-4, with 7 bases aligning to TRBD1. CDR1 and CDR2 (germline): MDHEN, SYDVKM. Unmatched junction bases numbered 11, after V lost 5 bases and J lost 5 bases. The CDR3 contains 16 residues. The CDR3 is CASSPHTGQLNEKLFF. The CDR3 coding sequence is TGTGCCAGCAGTCCGCATACGGGACAGTTAAATGAAAAACTGTTTTTT.

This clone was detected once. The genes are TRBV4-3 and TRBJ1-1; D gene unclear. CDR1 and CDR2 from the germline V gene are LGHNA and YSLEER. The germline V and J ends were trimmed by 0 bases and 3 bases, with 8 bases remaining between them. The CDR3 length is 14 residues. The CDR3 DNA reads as TGCGCCAGCAGCCAAGAGGTGGGAGACACTGAAGCTTTCTTT. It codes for CASSQEVGDTEAFF.

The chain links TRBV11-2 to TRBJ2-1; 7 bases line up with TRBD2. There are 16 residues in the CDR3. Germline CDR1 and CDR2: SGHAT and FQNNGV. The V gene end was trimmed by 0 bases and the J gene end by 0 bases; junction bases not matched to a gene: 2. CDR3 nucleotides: TGTGCCAGCAGCTTAGATAGCGGGTACTCCTACAATGAGCAGTTCTTC. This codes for CASSLDSGYSYNEQFF.

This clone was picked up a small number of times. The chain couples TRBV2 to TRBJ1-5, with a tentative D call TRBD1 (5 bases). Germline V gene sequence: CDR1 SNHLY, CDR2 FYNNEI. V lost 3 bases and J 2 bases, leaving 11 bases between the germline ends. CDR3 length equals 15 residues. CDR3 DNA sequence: TGTGCCAGCAGTGACCCACAGGTTGGCAATCAGCCCCAGCATTTT. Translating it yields CASSDPQVGNQPQHF. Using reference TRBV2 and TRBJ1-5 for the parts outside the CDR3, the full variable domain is EPEVTQTPSHQVTQMGQEVILRCVPISNHLYFYWYRQILGQKVEFLVSFYNNEISEKSEIFDDQFSVERPDGSNFTLKIRSTKLEDSAMYFCASSDPQVGNQPQHFGDGTRLSIL.

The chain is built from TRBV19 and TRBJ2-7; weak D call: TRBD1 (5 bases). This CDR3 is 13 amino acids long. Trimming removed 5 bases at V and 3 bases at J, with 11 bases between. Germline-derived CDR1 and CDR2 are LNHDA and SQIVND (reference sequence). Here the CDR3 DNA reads TGTGCCAGTAGTCAGGACATTATCTACGAGCAGTACTTC. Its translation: CASSQDIIYEQYF.

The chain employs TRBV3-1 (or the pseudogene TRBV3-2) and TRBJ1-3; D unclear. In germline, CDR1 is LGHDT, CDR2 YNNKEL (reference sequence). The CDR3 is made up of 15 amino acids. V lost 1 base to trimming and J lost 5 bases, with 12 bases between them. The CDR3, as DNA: TGTGCCAGCAGCCAAGGAGAGCCGGAGCGAAACACCATATATTTT. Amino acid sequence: CASSQGEPERNTIYF.

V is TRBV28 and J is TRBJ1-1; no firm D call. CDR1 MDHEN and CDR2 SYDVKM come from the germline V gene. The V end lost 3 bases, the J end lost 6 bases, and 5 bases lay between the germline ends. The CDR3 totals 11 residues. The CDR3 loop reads CASSFRAEAFF. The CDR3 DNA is TGTGCCAGCAGTTTTCGGGCTGAAGCTTTCTTT.

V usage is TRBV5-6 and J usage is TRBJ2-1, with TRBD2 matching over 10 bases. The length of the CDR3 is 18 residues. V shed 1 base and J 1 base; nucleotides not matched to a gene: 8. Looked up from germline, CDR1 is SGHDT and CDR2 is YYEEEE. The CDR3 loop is CASSLSASGRSSYNEQFF. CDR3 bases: TGTGCCAGCAGCTTGAGCGCTAGCGGGAGATCGTCCTACAATGAGCAGTTCTTC.

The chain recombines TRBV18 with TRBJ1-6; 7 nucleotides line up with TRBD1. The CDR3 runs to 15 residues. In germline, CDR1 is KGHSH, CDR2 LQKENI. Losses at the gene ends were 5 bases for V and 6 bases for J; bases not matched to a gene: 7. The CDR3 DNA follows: TGTGCCAGCTCAGCAGAGGGGGCGCCTAATTCACCCCTCCACTTT. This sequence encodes CASSAEGAPNSPLHF.

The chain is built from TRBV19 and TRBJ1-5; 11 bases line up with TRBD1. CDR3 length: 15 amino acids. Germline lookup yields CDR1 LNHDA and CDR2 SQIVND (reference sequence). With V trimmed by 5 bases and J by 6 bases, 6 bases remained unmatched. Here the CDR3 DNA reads TGTGCCAGTAGTGCTGGGACAGGGGGGGTTCAGCCCCAGCATTTT. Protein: CASSAGTGGVQPQHF.

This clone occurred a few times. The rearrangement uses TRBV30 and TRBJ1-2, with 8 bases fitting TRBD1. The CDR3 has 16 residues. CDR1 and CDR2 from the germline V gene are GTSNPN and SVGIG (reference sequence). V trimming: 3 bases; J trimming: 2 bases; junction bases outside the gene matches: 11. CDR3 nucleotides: TGTGCCTGGAGAAATGAGAGGACAGGGTACAACTATGGCTACACCTTC. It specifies CAWRNERTGYNYGYTF.

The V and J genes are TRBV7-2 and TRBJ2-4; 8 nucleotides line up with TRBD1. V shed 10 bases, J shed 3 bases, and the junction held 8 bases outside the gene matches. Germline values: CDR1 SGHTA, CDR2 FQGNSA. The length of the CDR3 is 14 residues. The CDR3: CATLDTGGKNIQYF. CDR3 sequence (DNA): TGTGCCACCCTTGACACAGGGGGCAAAAACATTCAGTACTTC.

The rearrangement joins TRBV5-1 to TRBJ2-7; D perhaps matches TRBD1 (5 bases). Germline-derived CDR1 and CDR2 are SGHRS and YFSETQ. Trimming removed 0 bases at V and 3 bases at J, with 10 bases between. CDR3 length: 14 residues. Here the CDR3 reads CASSLADSIYEQYF. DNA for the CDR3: TGCGCCAGCAGCTTGGCCGACAGTATCTACGAGCAGTACTTC.

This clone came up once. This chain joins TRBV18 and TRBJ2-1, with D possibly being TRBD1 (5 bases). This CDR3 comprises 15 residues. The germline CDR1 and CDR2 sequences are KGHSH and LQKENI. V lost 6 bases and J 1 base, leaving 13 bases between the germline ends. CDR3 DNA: TGTGCCAGCTCTCTCGTCCAGGGTTCCTACAATGAGCAGTTCTTC. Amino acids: CASSLVQGSYNEQFF.

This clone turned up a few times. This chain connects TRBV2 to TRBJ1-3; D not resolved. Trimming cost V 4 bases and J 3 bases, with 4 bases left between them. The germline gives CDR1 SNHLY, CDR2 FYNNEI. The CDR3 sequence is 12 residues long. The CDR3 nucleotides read TGTGCCAGCAGTGTTCTTGGAAACACCATATATTTT. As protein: CASSVLGNTIYF.